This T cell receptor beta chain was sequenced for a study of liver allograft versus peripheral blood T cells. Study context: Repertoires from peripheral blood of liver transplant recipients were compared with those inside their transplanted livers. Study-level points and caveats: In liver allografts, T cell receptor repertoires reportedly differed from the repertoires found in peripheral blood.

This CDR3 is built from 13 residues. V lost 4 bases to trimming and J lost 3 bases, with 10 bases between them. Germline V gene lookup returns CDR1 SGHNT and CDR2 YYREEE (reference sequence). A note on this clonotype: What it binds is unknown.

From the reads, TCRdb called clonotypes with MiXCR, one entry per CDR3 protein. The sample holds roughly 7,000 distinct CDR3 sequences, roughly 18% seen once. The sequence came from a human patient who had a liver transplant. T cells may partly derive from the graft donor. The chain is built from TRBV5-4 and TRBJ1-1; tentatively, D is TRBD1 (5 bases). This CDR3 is CASSPGGDTEAFF. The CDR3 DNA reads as TGTGCCAGCAGCCCGGGGGGGGACACTGAAGCTTTCTTT.